The subject of this entry is one T cell receptor beta chain. This sample was included in a study of T cell responses to AZD1222 COVID-19 vaccine. Data came from immunoSEQ multiplex PCR; TCRdb stores just in-frame clones and leaves some out. The sample lists about 130,000 clones; over 70% were seen once. Germline-derived CDR1 and CDR2 are SGDLS and YYNGEE. The V and J ends lost 2 bases and 2 bases, in that order; junction bases with no gene match: 2. CDR3 length equals 15 residues. The chain has TRBV9 and TRBJ2-2; TRBD2 matches at 8 bases. Material: peripheral blood, obtained on day 0 of AZD1222 vaccination. This TCR was sampled from an adult in good health. The CDR3 bases are TGTGCCAGCAGCGTCCGGGGGGGAAACACCGGGGAGCTGTTTTTT. The encoded protein is CASSVRGGNTGELFF.